This T cell receptor (beta chain) was sequenced during a study of brain T cells in children with intractable seizures. Only cases whose brain tissue showed the highest T cell transcript signatures were sequenced. Notes on this clone: Its specificity is unknown.

Sequencing used immunoSEQ multiplex PCR; TCRdb keeps in-frame clones, though not all of them. The sample records 100,000 to 120,000 clones, 94% being singletons. Overall study findings and caveats: Patients' HCMV serostatus was unknown; virus specificity rests on CDR3 similarity alone.

The V segment lost 2 bases and the J segment 10 bases; nucleotides outside the gene matches: 4. CDR3 length: 14 amino acids. The V gene's germline CDR1 is SGHVS and CDR2 FNYEAQ. The chain is built from TRBV7-6 and TRBJ2-1; 11 bases are a match to TRBD2. This TCR derives from a boy under two years old with hemimegalencephaly and intractable seizures. Specimen: peripheral blood, collected at surgery. The CDR3 protein is CASSLLAGGNEQFF. In nucleotides, the CDR3 is TGTGCCAGCAGCTTACTAGCGGGAGGCAACGAGCAGTTCTTC. The full variable domain, with the rest looked up from reference TRBV7-6 and TRBJ2-1, is GAGVSQSPRYKVTKRGQDVALRCDPISGHVSLYWYRQALGQGPEFLTYFNYEAQQDKSGLPNDRFSAERPEGSISTLTIQRTEQRDSAMYRCASSLLAGGNEQFFGPGTRLTVL.